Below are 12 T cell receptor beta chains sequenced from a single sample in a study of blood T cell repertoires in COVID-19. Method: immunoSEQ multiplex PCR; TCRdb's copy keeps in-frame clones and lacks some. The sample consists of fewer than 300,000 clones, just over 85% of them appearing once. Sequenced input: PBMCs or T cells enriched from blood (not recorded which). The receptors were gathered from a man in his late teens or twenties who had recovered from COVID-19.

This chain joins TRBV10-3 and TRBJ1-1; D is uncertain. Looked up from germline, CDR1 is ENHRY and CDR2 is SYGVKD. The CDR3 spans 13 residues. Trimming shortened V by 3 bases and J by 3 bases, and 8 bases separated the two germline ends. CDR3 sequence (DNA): TGTGCCATCAGTGATGGCACCCACACTGAAGCTTTCTTT. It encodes CAISDGTHTEAFF.

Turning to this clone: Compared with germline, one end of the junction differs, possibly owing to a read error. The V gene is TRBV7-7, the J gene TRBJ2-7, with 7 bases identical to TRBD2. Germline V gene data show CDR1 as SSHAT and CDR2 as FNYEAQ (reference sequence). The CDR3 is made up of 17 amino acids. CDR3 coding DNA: TGTGCTAGCAGCTTAGGGGCTAGCGGACGTGACTCCTACGAGCAGTACTTC. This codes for CASSLGASGRDSYEQYF.

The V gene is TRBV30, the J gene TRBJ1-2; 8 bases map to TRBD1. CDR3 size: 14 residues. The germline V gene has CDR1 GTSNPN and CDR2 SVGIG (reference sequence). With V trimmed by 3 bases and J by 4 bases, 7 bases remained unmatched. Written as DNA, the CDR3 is TGTGCCTGGAGCCGACAGGGGATAGTCTATGGCTACACCTTC. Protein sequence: CAWSRQGIVYGYTF.

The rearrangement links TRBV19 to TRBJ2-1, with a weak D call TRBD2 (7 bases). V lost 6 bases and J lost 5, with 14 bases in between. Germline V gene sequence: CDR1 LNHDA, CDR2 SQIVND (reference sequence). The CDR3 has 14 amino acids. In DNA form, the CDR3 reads TGTGCCAGTAGGCGGGGGCTCGTCGACAATGAGCAGTTCTTC. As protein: CASRRGLVDNEQFF.

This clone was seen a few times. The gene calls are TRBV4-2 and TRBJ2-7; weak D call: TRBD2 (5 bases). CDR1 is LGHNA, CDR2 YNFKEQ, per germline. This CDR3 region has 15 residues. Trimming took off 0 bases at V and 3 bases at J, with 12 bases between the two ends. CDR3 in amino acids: CASSQEWESGYEQYF. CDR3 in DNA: TGTGCCAGCAGCCAAGAGTGGGAGTCCGGCTACGAGCAGTACTTC.

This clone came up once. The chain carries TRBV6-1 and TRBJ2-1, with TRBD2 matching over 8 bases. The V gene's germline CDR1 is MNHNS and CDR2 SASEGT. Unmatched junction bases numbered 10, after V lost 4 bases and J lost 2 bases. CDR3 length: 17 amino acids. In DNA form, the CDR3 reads TGTGCCAGCAGTGGGCTGAGGACTAGCTTAGCCTACAATGAGCAGTTCTTC. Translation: CASSGLRTSLAYNEQFF.

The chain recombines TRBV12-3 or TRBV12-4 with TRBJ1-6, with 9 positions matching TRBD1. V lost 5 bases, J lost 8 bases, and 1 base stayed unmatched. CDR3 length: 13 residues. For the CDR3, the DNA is TGTGCCAGCAGTAGGACAGGGGATTCACCCCTCCACTTT. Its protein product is CASSRTGDSPLHF.

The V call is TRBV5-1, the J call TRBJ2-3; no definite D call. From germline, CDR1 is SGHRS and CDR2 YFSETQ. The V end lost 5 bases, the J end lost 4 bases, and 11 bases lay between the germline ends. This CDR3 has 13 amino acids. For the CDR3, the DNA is TGCGCCAGCAGTCGTACCCCGGCAGATACGCAGTATTTT. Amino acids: CASSRTPADTQYF.

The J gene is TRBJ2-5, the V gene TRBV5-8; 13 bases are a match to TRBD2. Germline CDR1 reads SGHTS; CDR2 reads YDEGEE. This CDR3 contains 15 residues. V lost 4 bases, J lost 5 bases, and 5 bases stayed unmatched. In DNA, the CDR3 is TGTGCCAGCAGCAATGGACTAGCGGGAGTTGAGACCCAGTACTTC. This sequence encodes CASSNGLAGVETQYF. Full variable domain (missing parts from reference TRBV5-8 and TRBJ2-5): EAGVTQSPTHLIKTRGQQATLRCSPISGHTSVYWYQQALGLGLQFLLWYDEGEERNRGNFPPRFSGRQFPNYSSELNVNALELEDSALYLCASSNGLAGVETQYFGPGTRLLVL.

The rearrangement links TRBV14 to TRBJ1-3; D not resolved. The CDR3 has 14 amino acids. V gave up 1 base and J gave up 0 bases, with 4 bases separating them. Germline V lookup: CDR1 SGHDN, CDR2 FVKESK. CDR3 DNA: TGTGCCAGCAGCCAAGCGAGCTCTGGAAACACCATATATTTT. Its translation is CASSQASSGNTIYF.

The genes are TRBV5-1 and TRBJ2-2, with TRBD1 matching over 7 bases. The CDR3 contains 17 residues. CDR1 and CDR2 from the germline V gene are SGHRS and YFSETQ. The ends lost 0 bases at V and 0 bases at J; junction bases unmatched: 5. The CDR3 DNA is TGCGCCAGCAGCTTGGCCCTGACAGGGCCGAACACCGGGGAGCTGTTTTTT. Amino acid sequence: CASSLALTGPNTGELFF.

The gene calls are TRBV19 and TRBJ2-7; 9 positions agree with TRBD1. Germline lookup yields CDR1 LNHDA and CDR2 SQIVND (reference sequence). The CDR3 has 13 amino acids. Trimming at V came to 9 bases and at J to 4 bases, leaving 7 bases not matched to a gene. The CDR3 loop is CASARDREYEQYF. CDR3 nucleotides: TGTGCCAGCGCCCGGGACAGGGAGTACGAGCAGTACTTC. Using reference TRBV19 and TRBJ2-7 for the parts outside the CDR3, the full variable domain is DGGITQSPKYLFRKEGQNVTLSCEQNLNHDAMYWYRQDPGQGLRLIYYSQIVNDFQKGDIAEGYSVSREKKESFPLTVTSAQKNPTAFYLCASARDREYEQYFGPGTRLTVT.